Listed below are T cell receptor beta chains from one sample, sequenced in a study of blood T cell repertoires in COVID-19. Repertoires were generated with immunoSEQ multiplex PCR, while TCRdb's copy carries only in-frame clones and drops some. This sample yields about 80,000 clones, of which more than 70% are seen a single time; almost 7% belongs to the top ten. Sequenced sample: peripheral blood. These receptors were taken from a woman of 80 years or more with acute or convalescent COVID-19. Each CDR3 is given with its conserved first and last residue. A D gene is named only where the DNA matches it firmly. Size is stated for part of the rows, as once, few or many counts, or as a class when the clone is expanded.

d_call clone_size j_call v_call cdr3_nt cdr3_aa
TRBD1 NA TRBJ1-1 TRBV23-1 TGCGCCAGCAGGATACAGGGGCGACAGAACACTGAAGCTTTCTTT CASRIQGRQNTEAFF
NA NA TRBJ1-2 TRBV5-6 TGTGCCAGCAGCTTGGAAGCGAGGGGCTACACCTTC CASSLEARGYTF
NA NA TRBJ2-2 TRBV6-1 TGTGCCAGCAGTGATCTCGTCCCCGGGGAGCTGTTTTTT CASSDLVPGELFF
NA NA TRBJ2-7 TRBV18 TGTGCCAGCTCACCACCATCGAGCCACGAGCAGTACTTC CASSPPSSHEQYF
TRBD2 NA TRBJ2-5 TRBV3-1/TRBV3-2 TGTGCCAGCAGCCAAAGGCGGGGGGAGGGAGAAGAGACCCAGTACTTC CASSQRRGEGEETQYF
NA once TRBJ2-7 TRBV3-1/TRBV3-2 TGTGCCAGCAGCTACAGAACCGAATACGAGCAGTACTTC CASSYRTEYEQYF
TRBD2 NA TRBJ2-2 TRBV5-1 TGCGCCAGCAGCTTGTTCTTGGGGACTAGCGGGAGCGGGCACGGGGAGCTGTTTTTT CASSLFLGTSGSGHGELFF
TRBD1 NA TRBJ2-2 TRBV29-1 TGCAGCGTTGGATTGAGGACAGGGGGGACCGGGGAGCTGTTTTTT CSVGLRTGGTGELFF
NA NA TRBJ1-2 TRBV11-2 TGTGCCAGCAGCCTTACGGGCGGAGGGATTGGCTACACCTTC CASSLTGGGIGYTF
NA once TRBJ2-1 TRBV19 TGTGCCAGTACCTCCCACGGGAAAAACAATGAGCAGTTCTTC CASTSHGKNNEQFF
NA NA TRBJ1-5 TRBV30 TGTGCCTGGAGTGTACAGGGTAATCAGCCCCAGCATTTT CAWSVQGNQPQHF
TRBD1 NA TRBJ1-5 TRBV19 TGTGCCAGTAGTCTTGGACAGGTTGGAAATCAGCCCCAGCATTTT CASSLGQVGNQPQHF
TRBD1 once TRBJ1-2 TRBV7-8 TGTGCCAGCAGCCGTCCTCCGGGACAGGGGGCAGATGGCTACACCTTC CASSRPPGQGADGYTF
NA NA TRBJ1-1 TRBV18 TGTGCCAGCTCACCACTAGCCCGGGAACACACTGAAGCTTTCTTT CASSPLAREHTEAFF
TRBD2 NA TRBJ2-3 TRBV11-2 TGTGCCAGCAGCTTTAGCGGGGCGGAAGATACGCAGTATTTT CASSFSGAEDTQYF
NA NA TRBJ1-6 TRBV15 TGTGCCACCAGCAGAGATAATTATAATTCACCCCTCCACTTT CATSRDNYNSPLHF
NA NA TRBJ1-1 TRBV6-5 TGTGCCAGCAGTTACGCAGGGTCGACTGAAGCTTTCTTT CASSYAGSTEAFF
NA NA TRBJ2-3 TRBV15 TGTGCCACCAGCAGAGAAGTCGGCGGGAAGGTATCAGATACGCAGTATTTT CATSREVGGKVSDTQYF
NA NA TRBJ1-1 TRBV19 TGTGCCAGTAGTATAAGCCCGCAGGGCCTGAGGACTGAAGCTTTCTTT CASSISPQGLRTEAFF
TRBD1 NA TRBJ1-2 TRBV9 TGTGCCAGCAGCGTTACAGGGGAAAATGGCTACACCTTC CASSVTGENGYTF
NA once TRBJ2-2 TRBV9 TGTGCCAGCAGCGTCGGGGGACTGAACACCGGGGAGCTGTTTTTT CASSVGGLNTGELFF
NA NA TRBJ2-7 TRBV5-5 TGTGCCAGCAGCTTGGGGGGCGGAACCTACGAGCAGTACTTC CASSLGGGTYEQYF
TRBD1 NA TRBJ1-2 TRBV7-9 TGTGCCAGCAGCAAATCCGGGACAGGGAATGGCTACACCTTC CASSKSGTGNGYTF
NA NA TRBJ2-4 TRBV7-9 TGTGCCAGCAGCTTAGAGGGAGGGGGCAAAAACATTCAGTACTTC CASSLEGGGKNIQYF
NA NA TRBJ1-1 TRBV12-5 TGTGCTAGTGGTTTGGTACGGGGGGGCGAGTATACTGAAGCTTTCTTT CASGLVRGGEYTEAFF
NA NA TRBJ2-2 TRBV6-4 TGTGCCAGCAGCCAGTGGGGGACATGGAACACCGGGGAGCTGTTTTTT CASSQWGTWNTGELFF
NA NA TRBJ1-2 TRBV29-1 TGCAGCGCTCACTTAGCTAACTATGGCTACACCTTC CSAHLANYGYTF
TRBD1 NA TRBJ1-2 TRBV7-3 TGTGCCAGCAGCCCCGGGACAGGGGGCTATGGCTACACCTTC CASSPGTGGYGYTF
TRBD1 NA TRBJ1-5 TRBV13 TGTGCCAGCAGCTCAAGGGACAGGGGGTACAGCAATCAGCCCCAGCATTTT CASSSRDRGYSNQPQHF
TRBD2 once TRBJ2-7 TRBV9 TGTGCCAGCAGCCCGGGACTAGCGAATTCCTACGAGCAGTACTTC CASSPGLANSYEQYF
NA NA TRBJ2-3 TRBV4-2 TGTGCCAGCAGCCAAGGCGTCGCAGATACGCAGTATTTT CASSQGVADTQYF
NA NA TRBJ2-7 TRBV18 TGTGCCAGCTCCCTTATATCCGACGAGCAGTACTTC CASSLISDEQYF
TRBD2 few TRBJ2-1 TRBV6-6 TGTGCCAGCGTAGCGGGAGGATCCTACAATGAGCAGTTCTTC CASVAGGSYNEQFF
TRBD2 NA TRBJ2-1 TRBV30 TGTGCCTGGAGCCCGCGGCGGGGGGGCTACAATGAGCAGTTCTTC CAWSPRRGGYNEQFF
TRBD2 NA TRBJ2-7 TRBV4-2 TGTGCCAGCAGCCAAGCAGGGGTTAGCGGGAGCTACGAGCAGTACTTC CASSQAGVSGSYEQYF
NA NA TRBJ1-1 TRBV24-1 TGTGCCACCCCGGGGTCACCGACACAAATGAACACTGAAGCTTTCTTT CATPGSPTQMNTEAFF
NA NA TRBJ1-2 TRBV2 TGTGCCAGCAGTCAGGACAGATTCTATGGCTACACCTTC CASSQDRFYGYTF
NA NA TRBJ1-1 TRBV19 TGTGCCACGAAAACCTACTCCTTTAACACTGAAGCTTTCTTT CATKTYSFNTEAFF
TRBD2 NA TRBJ2-5 TRBV19 TGTGCCAGTAGTATGGGACCGGGGGGGCCTTCGACCCAGTACTTC CASSMGPGGPSTQYF
TRBD2 NA TRBJ2-1 TRBV5-1 TGCGCCAGCGTTGGCCTAGCGGGAGGCGACAATGAGCAGTTCTTC CASVGLAGGDNEQFF
TRBD1 NA TRBJ1-2 TRBV5-1 TGCGCCAGCAGCAGTATCCAACCCGACAGGGGAGATGGCTACACCTTC CASSSIQPDRGDGYTF
TRBD1 NA TRBJ2-7 TRBV19 TGTGCCAGTAGTTCATTAAGCGGACAGGGGATTGGCGAGCAGTACTTC CASSSLSGQGIGEQYF
NA NA TRBJ1-2 TRBV12-3/TRBV12-4 TGTGCCAGCAGATACAGGGAACTCTATGGCTACACCTTC CASRYRELYGYTF
TRBD1 NA TRBJ2-2 TRBV19 TGTGCCAGTAGTATTGGCGACAGGGGCGGAACCGGGGAGCTGTTTTTT CASSIGDRGGTGELFF
TRBD2 NA TRBJ2-7 TRBV3-1/TRBV3-2 TGTGCCAGCAGCGATAGCGGGGCCTTTCGGGAGCAGTACTTC CASSDSGAFREQYF
NA NA TRBJ1-5 TRBV7-2 TGTGCCAGCAGCTCAGATTGGGGGACTCGCAATCAGCCCCAGCATTTT CASSSDWGTRNQPQHF
TRBD2 NA TRBJ2-1 TRBV5-1 TGCGCCAGCAGCTTGTCCGGCGGGAGCTTTTACAATGAGCAGTTCTTC CASSLSGGSFYNEQFF
NA NA TRBJ1-4 TRBV6-5 TGTGCCAGCAGTTACCGGCAGGCTGGGGAAAAACTGTTTTTT CASSYRQAGEKLFF
NA NA TRBJ2-5 TRBV6-5 TGTGCCAGCAGTAGACAGATGTCACAAGAGACCCAGTACTTC CASSRQMSQETQYF
TRBD1 NA TRBJ1-1 TRBV3-1/TRBV3-2 TGTGCCAGCAGCCAGACCCTGACAGGGGCAGTCCTCACTGAAGCTTTCTTT CASSQTLTGAVLTEAFF
NA NA TRBJ1-2 TRBV6-6 TGTGCCAGCAGAATGGACAGCCTCATTGGCGGTGGCTACACCTTC CASRMDSLIGGGYTF
TRBD1 NA TRBJ2-5 TRBV5-8 TGTGCCAGCAGGGAAGGGGGCAGGTCCCAAGAGACCCAGTACTTC CASREGGRSQETQYF
NA NA TRBJ2-5 TRBV5-1 TGCGCCAGCAGCAGGCAGGGAGGCGAGACCCAGTACTTC CASSRQGGETQYF
NA NA TRBJ2-7 TRBV3-1/TRBV3-2 TGTGCCAGCAGCCAAGGCCCAGATCCGGGGAGGGAGCAGTACTTC CASSQGPDPGREQYF
NA NA TRBJ2-5 TRBV18 TGTGCCAGCTCACCAGAGGGGGTCCGGGAGACCCAGTACTTC CASSPEGVRETQYF
TRBD1 NA TRBJ1-1 TRBV29-1 TGCAGCGCAAGTCGGACAGGAGGTAACCCAGCTTTCTTT CSASRTGGNPAFF
TRBD2 NA TRBJ2-1 TRBV5-1 TGCGCCAGCAGCTATACCGGACTAGCGGGAGACAATGAGCAGTTCTTC CASSYTGLAGDNEQFF